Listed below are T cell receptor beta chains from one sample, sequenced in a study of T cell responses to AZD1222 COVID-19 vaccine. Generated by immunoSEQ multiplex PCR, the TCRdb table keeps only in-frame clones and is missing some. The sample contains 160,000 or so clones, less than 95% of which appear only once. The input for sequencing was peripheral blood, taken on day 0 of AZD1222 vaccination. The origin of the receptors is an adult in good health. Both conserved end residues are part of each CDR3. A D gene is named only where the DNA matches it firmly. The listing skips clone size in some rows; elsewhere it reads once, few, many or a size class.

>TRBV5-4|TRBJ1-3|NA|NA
CASSDKTADSGNTIYF
TGTGCCAGCAGCGACAAGACAGCCGACTCTGGAAACACCATATATTTT
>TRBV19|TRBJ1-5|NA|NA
CASSIDTQPQHF
TGTGCCAGTAGTATAGATACCCAGCCCCAGCATTTT
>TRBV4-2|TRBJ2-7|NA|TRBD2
CASSQETAGTYEQYF
TGTGCCAGCAGCCAAGAAACAGCGGGAACGTACGAGCAGTACTTC
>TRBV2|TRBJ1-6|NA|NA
CASSSPLHF
TGTGCCAGCAGTTCACCCCTCCACTTT
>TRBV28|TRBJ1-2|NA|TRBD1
CASRNPRDSRGYTF
TGTGCCAGCAGGAATCCCCGGGACAGCCGGGGCTACACCTTC
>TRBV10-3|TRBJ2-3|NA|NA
CAISDRGVTDTQYF
TGTGCCATCAGTGACAGGGGGGTTACAGATACGCAGTATTTT
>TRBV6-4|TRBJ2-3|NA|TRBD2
CASSDSGGDTQYF
TGTGCCAGCAGTGACTCGGGGGGGGATACGCAGTATTTT
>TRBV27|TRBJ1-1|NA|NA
CASSLSQGRTEAFF
TGTGCCAGCAGTTTATCGCAGGGGAGGACTGAAGCTTTCTTT
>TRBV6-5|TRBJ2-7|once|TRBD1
CASRGGGTGQNEQYF
TGTGCCAGCAGGGGTGGGGGGACAGGGCAAAACGAGCAGTACTTC
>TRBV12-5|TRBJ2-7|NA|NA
CASGPAFGQLYEQYF
TGTGCTAGTGGCCCTGCTTTTGGGCAACTGTACGAGCAGTACTTC
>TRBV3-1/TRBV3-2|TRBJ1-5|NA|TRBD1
CASSPTTGGNFGNQPQHF
TGTGCCAGCAGTCCCACAACAGGGGGCAACTTTGGTAATCAGCCCCAGCATTTT
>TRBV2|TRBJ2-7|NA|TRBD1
CASSVRQGAHEQYF
TGTGCCAGCAGTGTGAGACAGGGGGCCCACGAGCAGTACTTC
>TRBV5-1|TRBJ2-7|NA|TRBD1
CASRVLGQGVNEQYF
TGCGCCAGCAGGGTCTTGGGACAGGGAGTCAACGAGCAGTACTTC
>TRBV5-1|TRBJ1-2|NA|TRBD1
CASSLSGTGAPYGYTF
TGCGCCAGCAGCCTATCCGGGACAGGGGCCCCCTATGGCTACACCTTC
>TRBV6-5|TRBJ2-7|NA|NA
CASSYGRATYEQYF
TGTGCCAGCAGTTACGGGCGGGCCACCTACGAGCAGTACTTC
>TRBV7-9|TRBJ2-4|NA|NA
CASSPYGGGAKNIQYF
TGTGCCAGCAGCCCTTATGGGGGTGGGGCCAAAAACATTCAGTACTTC
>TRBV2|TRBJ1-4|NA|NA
CASSPAGRGNEKLFF
TGTGCCAGCAGCCCGGCGGGCAGGGGTAATGAAAAACTGTTTTTT
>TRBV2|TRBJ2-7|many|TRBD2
CASSDSSGRAVYEQYF
TGTGCCAGCAGCGACTCTAGCGGGAGGGCCGTCTACGAGCAGTACTTC
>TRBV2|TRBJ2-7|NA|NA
CASSDRGYEQYF
TGTGCCAGCAGTGACCGCGGGTACGAGCAGTACTTC
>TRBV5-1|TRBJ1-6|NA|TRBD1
CASSSGTVNSPLHF
TGCGCCAGCAGCTCCGGGACAGTTAATTCACCCCTCCACTTT
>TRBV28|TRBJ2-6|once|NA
CASSLGGSGANVLTF
TGTGCCAGCAGTTTGGGCGGGTCTGGGGCCAACGTCCTGACTTTC
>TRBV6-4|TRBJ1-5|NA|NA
CASSAPKRGQPQHF
TGTGCCAGCAGCGCCCCAAAAAGAGGACAGCCCCAGCATTTT